The rows below give T cell receptor beta chains drawn from one sample of a study of cytomegalovirus exposure and HLA in healthy donors. The table came from immunoSEQ multiplex PCR; TCRdb's copy has only in-frame clones and leaves some out. The sample shows about 110,000 clones, 82% of them seen only once. The material sequenced was PBMCs. Receptor source: a man in his thirties or forties in good health and CMV-seropositive. The CDR3 runs from the conserved cysteine through the conserved F or W. A D gene is named only where the DNA matches it firmly. Clone size is shown for a subset of rows, as once, few, many or a class of expanded clone.

.	TRBV7-6	TRBJ1-2	.	CASSLNARNYGYTF	TGTGCCAGCAGCTTAAACGCCCGGAACTATGGCTACACCTTC
TRBD1	TRBV11-1	TRBJ2-7	.	CASSAEQGAGTLGDEQYF	TGTGCCAGCAGCGCAGAACAGGGGGCAGGGACCCTAGGGGACGAGCAGTACTTC
.	TRBV5-6	TRBJ2-3	.	CASSFGGDTQYF	TGTGCCAGCAGCTTTGGAGGGGATACGCAGTATTTT
TRBD1	TRBV18	TRBJ1-2	.	CASSPWTGENGYTF	TGTGCCAGCTCACCGTGGACAGGGGAAAATGGCTACACCTTC
.	TRBV11-2	TRBJ1-4	.	CASSLREQLGATNEKLFF	TGTGCCAGCAGCCTTAGAGAGCAGCTCGGAGCAACTAATGAAAAACTGTTTTTT
.	TRBV18	TRBJ1-1	.	CASSPPDGGRAFF	TGTGCCAGCTCACCACCTGACGGGGGACGGGCTTTCTTT
TRBD1	TRBV19	TRBJ2-7	.	CASSSGQGKAYEQYF	TGTGCCAGTAGTTCCGGACAGGGGAAGGCCTACGAGCAGTACTTC
TRBD1	TRBV7-2	TRBJ2-7	.	CASSFGTALYEQYF	TGTGCCAGCAGCTTCGGGACAGCCCTATACGAGCAGTACTTC
.	TRBV5-8	TRBJ1-5	.	CASSLDIYSNQPQHF	TGTGCCAGCAGCCTGGACATTTATAGCAATCAGCCCCAGCATTTT
.	TRBV6-1	TRBJ1-1	.	CASSVSQLNTEAFF	TGTGCCAGCAGTGTGTCGCAGTTGAACACTGAAGCTTTCTTT
.	TRBV10-1	TRBJ2-1	.	CASSEQVGYNEQFF	TGCGCCAGCAGTGAACAGGTCGGCTACAATGAGCAGTTCTTC
TRBD1	TRBV27	TRBJ1-6	.	CASSLMQGANNSPLHF	TGTGCCAGCAGTTTAATGCAGGGGGCGAACAATTCACCCCTCCACTTT
TRBD2	TRBV6-1	TRBJ2-3	.	CASSGAWPSGVADTQYF	TGTGCCAGCAGTGGGGCTTGGCCTAGCGGGGTGGCAGATACGCAGTATTTT
.	TRBV5-4	TRBJ1-1	.	CASSFETSYRDEAFF	TGTGCCAGCAGCTTCGAAACCTCCTACAGGGATGAAGCTTTCTTT
TRBD1	TRBV5-6	TRBJ1-1	.	CASSFNPARTGLMNTEAFF	TGTGCCAGCAGCTTTAACCCTGCTCGGACAGGGCTCATGAACACTGAAGCTTTCTTT
TRBD2	TRBV2	TRBJ2-3	.	CASSPRTSAKDTQYF	TGTGCCAGCAGTCCACGGACTAGCGCGAAAGATACGCAGTATTTT
.	TRBV4-1	TRBJ2-7	.	CASSQDVDRSTPYEQYF	TGCGCCAGCAGCCAAGATGTCGACAGGAGTACCCCCTACGAGCAGTACTTC
.	TRBV10-3	TRBJ2-2	.	CAIRPGLRPGELFF	TGTGCCATCAGACCGGGACTCCGCCCCGGGGAGCTGTTTTTT
TRBD2	TRBV7-9	TRBJ2-1	.	CASSITSGAGDEQFF	TGTGCCAGCAGCATTACTAGCGGGGCAGGGGATGAGCAGTTCTTC
TRBD2	TRBV7-8	TRBJ2-1	.	CASSLAGGPDEQFF	TGTGCCAGCAGCTTGGCGGGGGGGCCAGATGAGCAGTTCTTC
.	TRBV11-2	TRBJ2-2	.	CASSLVRGVKTGELFF	TGTGCCAGCAGCTTGGTCAGGGGGGTAAAGACCGGGGAGCTGTTTTTT
.	TRBV7-8	TRBJ1-5	.	CASSLGNNQPQHF	TGTGCCAGCAGCCTCGGGAACAATCAGCCCCAGCATTTT
TRBD2	TRBV15	TRBJ2-1	once	CATSTPSAGGAYNEQFF	TGTGCCACCAGCACCCCCTCAGCCGGGGGGGCATACAATGAGCAGTTCTTC
TRBD1	TRBV25-1	TRBJ1-4	.	CASSGHSTGVGEKLFF	TGTGCCAGCAGTGGCCACTCGACAGGGGTGGGCGAAAAACTGTTTTTT
.	TRBV30	TRBJ2-1	.	CAWSSGSGYNEQFF	TGTGCCTGGAGTTCCGGGTCGGGCTACAATGAGCAGTTCTTC
.	TRBV9	TRBJ1-1	.	CASSVVPLNTEAFF	TGTGCCAGCAGCGTAGTCCCTCTGAACACTGAAGCTTTCTTT
.	TRBV4-2	TRBJ1-1	.	CASSQLETGTEAFF	TGTGCCAGCAGCCAACTGGAGACGGGCACTGAAGCTTTCTTT
TRBD1	TRBV14	TRBJ2-7	.	CASSHRTGAYEQYF	TGTGCCAGCAGCCACCGGACAGGGGCCTACGAGCAGTACTTC
.	TRBV5-6	TRBJ1-5	few	CASSLGAQPALRPQHF	TGTGCCAGCAGCTTGGGGGCTCAGCCGGCGCTTCGGCCCCAGCATTTT
TRBD1	TRBV9	TRBJ2-2	few	CASSAGQLPTGELFF	TGTGCCAGCAGCGCGGGACAGTTACCCACCGGGGAGCTGTTTTTT
.	TRBV6-4	TRBJ1-1	.	CASKRDLNTEAFF	TGTGCCAGCAAGCGGGACCTAAACACTGAAGCTTTCTTT
TRBD1	TRBV27	TRBJ2-7	.	CASSQGQGLEQYF	TGTGCCAGCAGTCAAGGACAGGGTCTAGAGCAGTACTTC
TRBD1	TRBV5-4	TRBJ2-3	.	CASSYPQGYTDTQYF	TGTGCCAGCAGCTATCCACAGGGGTACACAGATACGCAGTATTTT
TRBD2	TRBV5-6	TRBJ2-2	.	CASSFLAGGNTGELFF	TGTGCCAGCAGCTTCTTAGCGGGGGGGAACACCGGGGAGCTGTTTTTT
TRBD1	TRBV9	TRBJ2-7	.	CASSVGQGHTYEQYF	TGTGCCAGCAGCGTAGGACAGGGCCATACCTACGAGCAGTACTTC
.	TRBV9	TRBJ1-5	.	CASSVGVNNQPQHF	TGTGCCAGCAGCGTAGGTGTAAATAATCAGCCCCAGCATTTT
TRBD1	TRBV11-3	TRBJ2-5	few	CASSFGTGRETQYF	TGTGCCAGCAGCTTTGGGACAGGGAGGGAGACCCAGTACTTC
TRBD2	TRBV6-1	TRBJ2-7	.	CASSEMAGGPYEQYF	TGTGCCAGCAGTGAAATGGCGGGGGGGCCCTACGAGCAGTACTTC
.	TRBV7-3	TRBJ2-1	.	CASSSSMSYNEQFF	TGTGCCAGCAGCTCTAGCATGTCCTACAATGAGCAGTTCTTC
.	TRBV30	TRBJ1-5	.	CAWSLPGVRQPQHF	TGTGCCTGGAGCTTGCCGGGGGTAAGGCAGCCCCAGCATTTT
TRBD1	TRBV7-3	TRBJ1-2	.	CASSQTGGPDGYTF	TGTGCCAGCAGCCAGACAGGGGGCCCGGATGGCTACACCTTC
.	TRBV10-1	TRBJ2-1	.	CASSVVRAPEFF	TGCGCCAGCAGTGTAGTGAGGGCACCGGAGTTCTTC
.	TRBV10-2	TRBJ2-7	once	CASSERGSSYEQYF	TGCGCCAGCAGTGAGAGGGGAAGCTCCTACGAGCAGTACTTC
.	TRBV7-9	TRBJ1-1	.	CASSFTVNTEAFF	TGTGCCAGCAGCTTTACAGTGAACACTGAAGCTTTCTTT
.	TRBV7-9	TRBJ1-1	.	CASSPQVNTEAFF	TGTGCCAGCAGTCCCCAGGTGAACACTGAAGCTTTCTTT
.	TRBV28	TRBJ1-4	.	CASILGPGEKLFF	TGTGCCAGCATTCTGGGCCCCGGAGAAAAACTGTTTTTT
TRBD2	TRBV27	TRBJ2-1	.	CASSLFGGGAFNNEQFF	TGTGCCAGCAGTTTATTTGGCGGGGGGGCGTTTAACAATGAGCAGTTCTTC
.	TRBV6-5	TRBJ2-1	.	CASSTGSDNEQFF	TGTGCCAGCTCCACCGGTTCCGACAATGAGCAGTTCTTC
TRBD1	TRBV7-2	TRBJ1-5	.	CASRSGGQGQPQHF	TGTGCCAGCAGGTCAGGGGGCCAGGGTCAGCCCCAGCATTTT
.	TRBV6-5	TRBJ2-6	.	CASSPLASGANVLTF	TGTGCCAGTTCCCCCCTAGCTTCTGGGGCCAACGTCCTGACTTTC
.	TRBV7-2	TRBJ2-5	few	CASSTRQRSETQYF	TGTGCCAGCAGCACCCGACAGAGATCGGAGACCCAGTACTTC
TRBD2	TRBV9	TRBJ2-2	.	CASRLGLGNTGELFF	TGTGCCAGCAGGCTGGGACTAGGCAACACCGGGGAGCTGTTTTTT
TRBD2	TRBV5-1	TRBJ2-3	.	CASSLVTSGGQSTDTQYF	TGCGCCAGCAGCTTGGTTACTAGCGGGGGCCAGAGCACAGATACGCAGTATTTT